This TCR beta chain was recorded in a study of blood T cells in healthy people across ages. Overall study context: Capture by template switching was about one barcoded beta molecule per two T cells.

Primers used in a second PCR of roughly 7 to 12 cycles were a sample-barcoded 5' primer and a J-beta primer mix. Using its own MiXCR run on the 5' RACE reads, TCRdb lists one record per CDR3 protein. The profile shows roughly 700,000 distinct CDR3 sequences, approximately 49% of them singletons. V was trimmed by 1 base and J by 5 bases, leaving 13 bases between them. CDR1 and CDR2 (germline): SGHDT, YYEEEE. The CDR3 is 15 amino acids. The sample providers were healthy Caucasian people from Russia, aged roughly 6 to 95. Per individual sample, total RNA of at least 5.5 micrograms was extracted. The source material was blood. The receptor comes from a woman in her sixties in good health. V is TRBV5-6 and J is TRBJ2-1; D unresolved. The CDR3 DNA is TGTGCCAGCAGCTTGTCCAGATATGCACACAATGAGCAGTTCTTC. Translating it yields CASSLSRYAHNEQFF.